This T cell receptor beta chain was documented in a study of cytomegalovirus exposure and HLA in healthy donors. The germline V gene has CDR1 MNHNY and CDR2 SVGAGI (reference sequence). This CDR3 has 13 amino acids. Primers for the PCR totalled 60 Vbeta and 13 Jbeta. Clones were sequenced by immunoSEQ multiplex PCR, and TCRdb holds only the in-frame ones, with some missing. The profile shows 150,000 to 190,000 clones, 82% of them singletons. Overall study findings and caveats: Association of 15,000 to 20,000 TCR beta sequences with HLA alleles was found at 0.05 false discovery rate in a later analysis. In a later analysis, parvovirus B19, influenza, CMV and Epstein-Barr virus appeared linked to several top co-occurrence clusters. Rare TCR sequences dominated, though some public TCRs recurred in many donors.

Turning to this clone: What it binds is not known.

This sequence joins TRBV6-6 and TRBJ2-5; the match to TRBD1 covers 7 bases. The J call may be wrong; the DNA end is better matched by TRBJ2-7. The receptor's source is a woman between 45 and 60 years old in good health and CMV-seropositive. Sequenced: PBMCs. CDR3 DNA sequence: TGTGCCAGCAGTTGGACAGGAACCTACGAGCAGTACTTC. Protein: CASSWTGTYEQYF.